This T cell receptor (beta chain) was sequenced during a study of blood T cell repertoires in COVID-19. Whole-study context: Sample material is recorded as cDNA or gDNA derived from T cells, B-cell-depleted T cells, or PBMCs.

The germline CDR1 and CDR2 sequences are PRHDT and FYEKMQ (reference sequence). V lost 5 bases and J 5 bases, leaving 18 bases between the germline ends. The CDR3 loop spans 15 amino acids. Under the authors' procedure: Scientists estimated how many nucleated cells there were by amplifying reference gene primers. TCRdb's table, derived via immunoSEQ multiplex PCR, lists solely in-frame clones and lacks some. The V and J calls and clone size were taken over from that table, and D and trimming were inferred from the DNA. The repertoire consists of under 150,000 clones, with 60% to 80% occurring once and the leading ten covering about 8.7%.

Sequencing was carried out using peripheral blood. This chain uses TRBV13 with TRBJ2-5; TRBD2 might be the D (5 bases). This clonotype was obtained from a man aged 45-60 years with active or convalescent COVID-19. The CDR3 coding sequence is TGTGCCAGCAGCGCCTCAACTAGAGGTGTTGAGACCCAGTACTTC. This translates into CASSASTRGVETQYF.